Below, 25 T cell receptor beta chains from the same sample are listed, as sequenced in a study of radiation and T cells in renal cell carcinoma. The time point is: baseline pretreatment blood. The treatment: 15 Gy SBRT to primary tumor, nephrectomy 4 weeks later. Here immunoSEQ multiplex PCR was the method, and the copy in TCRdb shows in-frame clones only, minus some. The sample shows about 88,000 clones, 75% to 90% of them seen only once. Sequenced here: blood, sampled from a patient whose treatment included radiotherapy and nephrectomy. The receptors stem from a man aged 50 to 59 with renal cell carcinoma.

This chain joins TRBV5-1 and TRBJ2-1; perhaps TRBD2 as D (5 bases). Germline V gene lookup returns CDR1 SGHRS and CDR2 YFSETQ. V was pared by 0 bases and J by 7 bases, with 17 bases between. The CDR3 consists of 16 residues. CDR3 DNA sequence: TGCGCCAGCAGCTTGGTGTCTGGAGCGGTTGGGAATGAGCAGTTCTTC. Its protein is CASSLVSGAVGNEQFF.

The rearrangement joins TRBV5-6 to TRBJ2-3; D gene uncertain. CDR1 is SGHDT and CDR2 is YYEEEE in the germline V gene. V lost 6 bases to trimming and J lost 3 bases, with 11 bases between them. This CDR3 has 13 residues. The CDR3 DNA follows: TGTGCCAGCAACTTACCGGGTACAGATACGCAGTATTTT. Amino acids: CASNLPGTDTQYF.

The chain combines TRBV7-8 with TRBJ2-7, with 12 positions matching TRBD2. After removal of 3 bases from V and 3 bases from J, the junction contained 3 bases not matched to a gene. This CDR3 has 15 amino acids. The V gene's germline CDR1 is SGHVS and CDR2 FQNEAQ. CDR3 residues: CASSLTSGRIYEQYF. The CDR3 nucleotides are TGTGCCAGCAGCTTGACTAGCGGGAGAATCTACGAGCAGTACTTC.

The gene calls are TRBV29-1 and TRBJ2-5; 7 positions match TRBD2. CDR1 is SQVTM and CDR2 is ANQGSEA in the germline V gene. This CDR3 comprises 14 residues. Germline trimming cut 3 bases from V and 4 bases from J; bases unmatched to any gene: 8. CDR3 sequence reads: CSVEGGGGRETQYF. CDR3 coding DNA: TGCAGCGTTGAGGGCGGGGGAGGACGAGAGACCCAGTACTTC. Full variable domain (rest looked up from reference TRBV29-1 and TRBJ2-5): SAVISQKPSRDICQRGTSLTIQCQVDSQVTMMFWYRQQPGQSLTLIATANQGSEATYESGFVIDKFPISRPNLTFSTLTVSNMSPEDSSIYLCSVEGGGGRETQYFGPGTRLLVL.

The chain couples TRBV7-9 to TRBJ2-2; D might be TRBD2 (6 bases). Trimming shortened V by 3 bases and J by 5 bases, and 10 bases separated the two germline ends. This CDR3 comprises 14 residues. CDR1 is SEHNR and CDR2 is FQNEAQ in the germline V gene (reference sequence). The CDR3 here is CASSLGRITGELFF. The CDR3 bases are TGTGCCAGCAGCTTGGGGAGGATAACCGGGGAGCTGTTTTTT.

The CDR3 loop reads CASSPLGTGQYF. The DNA of the CDR3 is TGTGCCAGCTCACCTCTCGGAACTGGACAGTACTTC. The gene calls are TRBV18 and TRBJ2-7, with D hard to call. Germline V gives CDR1 KGHSH, CDR2 LQKENI. The CDR3 has 12 amino acids. V was shortened by 3 bases and J by 10 bases, with 13 bases between the two germline ends. The complete variable domain, with remaining parts taken from reference TRBV18 and TRBJ2-7, reads NAGVMQNPRHLVRRRGQEARLRCSPMKGHSHVYWYRQLPEEGLKFMVYLQKENIIDESGMPKERFSAEFPKEGPSILRIQQVVRGDSAAYFCASSPLGTGQYFGPGTRLTVT.

This rearrangement joins TRBV5-1 to TRBJ1-3; no reliable D call. The germline CDR1 and CDR2 sequences are SGHRS and YFSETQ. This CDR3 is built from 14 residues. V shed 4 bases and J shed 0 bases, with 8 bases lying between them. CDR3 amino acids: CASSPNGSGNTIYF. In DNA form, the CDR3 reads TGCGCCAGCAGCCCGAACGGCTCTGGAAACACCATATATTTT.

CDR3 in amino acids: CASSFVAGGEETQYF. Here the CDR3 DNA reads TGTGCCAGCAGCTTTGTAGCGGGGGGGGAAGAGACCCAGTACTTC. This rearrangement joins TRBV11-2 to TRBJ2-5, with 11 bases fitting TRBD2. This CDR3 comprises 15 residues. After removal of 3 bases from V and 3 bases from J, the junction contained 3 bases not matched to a gene. Germline V gives CDR1 SGHAT, CDR2 FQNNGV.

V usage is TRBV7-9 and J usage is TRBJ1-1; TRBD1 matches at 8 bases. Germline lookup yields CDR1 SEHNR and CDR2 FQNEAQ (reference sequence). V was pared by 5 bases and J by 4 bases, with 9 bases of the junction left unmatched. The CDR3 loop spans 15 amino acids. As DNA, the CDR3 is TGTGCCAGCAGCCCTGACAGGGGACGGGGCACTGAAGCTTTCTTT. It specifies CASSPDRGRGTEAFF.

The chain recombines TRBV27 with TRBJ1-4, with 8 bases fitting TRBD1. The length of the CDR3 is 14 residues. Trimming at V came to 4 bases and at J to 7 bases, leaving 5 bases not matched to a gene. From germline, CDR1 is MNHEY and CDR2 SMNVEV (reference sequence). CDR3 bases: TGTGCCAGCAGTTCACCTGGACAGGGTGAAAAACTGTTTTTT. Protein sequence: CASSSPGQGEKLFF.

The rearrangement uses TRBV6-1 and TRBJ2-7, with D tentatively TRBD1 (6 bases). The V end lost 8 bases, the J end lost 7 bases, and 18 bases lay between the germline ends. Germline V gene sequence: CDR1 MNHNS, CDR2 SASEGT. The CDR3 loop spans 13 amino acids. DNA of the CDR3: TGTGCCAGCTCCGGGACACTACTTGGGGAGCAGTACTTC. Protein product: CASSGTLLGEQYF.

The chain couples TRBV5-1 to TRBJ1-4, with 8 positions matching TRBD1. This CDR3 contains 14 residues. The trim removed 4 bases at V and 4 bases at J, leaving 3 bases unmatched. Germline lookup yields CDR1 SGHRS and CDR2 YFSETQ. CDR3 sequence: CASSKTGDNEKLFF. The CDR3 region has the DNA TGCGCCAGCAGCAAGACAGGGGATAATGAAAAACTGTTTTTT.

The chain employs TRBV18 and TRBJ2-2, with TRBD1 matching 8 bases. V dropped 3 bases and J dropped 4; count of bases not matched to a gene: 7. This CDR3 contains 16 residues. The germline CDR1 and CDR2 sequences are KGHSH and LQKENI. The CDR3 bases are TGTGCCAGCTCACCTCGGACAGGGCGGGGCACCGGGGAGCTGTTTTTT. Protein: CASSPRTGRGTGELFF.

The chain employs TRBV6-6 and TRBJ1-6; D unclear. V gave up 5 bases and J gave up 14 bases, with 13 bases separating them. Germline V CDR1 and CDR2: MNHNY, SVGAGI (reference sequence). The length of the CDR3 is 12 residues. The CDR3 is CASSGRSSALHF. The CDR3 DNA reads as TGTGCCAGCAGTGGGAGGTCATCGGCCCTCCACTTT.

The chain couples TRBV9 to TRBJ2-2; TRBD2 agrees at 7 bases. CDR3 length: 14 residues. Trimming removed 3 bases from V and 2 bases from J; junction bases left unmatched: 1. Per germline, CDR1 SGDLS and CDR2 YYNGEE. The CDR3 region is CASSASGNTGELFF. The CDR3 region has the DNA TGTGCCAGCAGCGCTAGCGGAAACACCGGGGAGCTGTTTTTT.

V usage is TRBV5-1 and J usage is TRBJ2-3; D is uncertain. Germline V gene data show CDR1 as SGHRS and CDR2 as YFSETQ. This CDR3 contains 16 residues. The germline V and J ends were trimmed by 0 bases and 2 bases, with 13 bases remaining between them. The CDR3: CASSLGSATHTDTQYF. CDR3 bases: TGCGCCAGCAGCTTGGGTTCCGCCACACACACAGATACGCAGTATTTT.

This clone appeared a few times. The chain carries TRBV4-3 and TRBJ2-3, with D possibly matching TRBD2 (5 bases). The CDR3 covers 15 residues. The germline V gene encodes CDR1 LGHNA and CDR2 YSLEER. V lost 2 bases and J 0 bases, leaving 9 bases between the germline ends. The CDR3 bases are TGCGCCAGCAGCCAACGAGGGCACAGCACAGATACGCAGTATTTT. This translates into CASSQRGHSTDTQYF.

The CDR3 spells CASSQSETLGYTF. CDR3 DNA: TGTGCCAGCAGCCAATCCGAGACATTAGGCTACACCTTC. The chain is built from TRBV16 and TRBJ1-2; D gene ambiguous. The V gene lost 0 bases and the J gene lost 8 bases, with 10 bases spanning the gap. The CDR3 consists of 13 residues. Germline CDR1 and CDR2: KGHSY and FQNENV.

J is TRBJ2-1 and V is TRBV27; 7 bases map to TRBD2. The CDR3 is 14 amino acids. The trim removed 7 bases at V and 6 bases at J, leaving 9 bases unmatched. The germline gives CDR1 MNHEY, CDR2 SMNVEV (reference sequence). CDR3 in amino acids: CASTAGLVRNEQFF. CDR3 in DNA: TGTGCCAGCACCGCCGGACTAGTCCGCAATGAGCAGTTCTTC.

V and J are TRBV7-8 and TRBJ2-7, with 9 bases fitting TRBD1. V shed 5 bases and J 4 bases; nucleotides not matched to a gene: 12. In germline, CDR1 is SGHVS, CDR2 FQNEAQ. CDR3 length: 16 amino acids. The CDR3 loop is CASSRPRTGDKYEQYF. The CDR3 bases are TGTGCCAGCAGCCGACCCCGGACAGGGGACAAGTACGAGCAGTACTTC.

V gene TRBV6-5 combines with J gene TRBJ2-3, with a weak D call TRBD1 (5 bases). The germline gives CDR1 MNHEY, CDR2 SVGAGI. V was cut by 7 bases and J by 0 bases, with 14 bases left in between. The CDR3 spans 15 residues. The CDR3 coding sequence is TGTGCCAGCACCCATAGACAGAGTAGCACAGATACGCAGTATTTT. It encodes CASTHRQSSTDTQYF.

The chain has TRBV9 and TRBJ1-2, with TRBD1 as a possible D gene (6 bases). Germline V CDR1 and CDR2: SGDLS, YYNGEE. This CDR3 has 14 amino acids. V lost 4 bases and J 7 bases, leaving 17 bases between the germline ends. The CDR3 DNA sequence: TGTGCCAGCAGCCCCCAAAGGACAGCCGTTGGCTACACCTTC. Translating gives CASSPQRTAVGYTF.

The V call is TRBV5-1, the J call TRBJ1-2; 7 bases map to TRBD1. V shed 2 bases, J shed 2 bases, and the junction held 6 bases outside the gene matches. The germline gives CDR1 SGHRS, CDR2 YFSETQ. CDR3 size: 15 residues. The CDR3 DNA reads TGCGCCAGCAGCTTAGGGGGCGAGATCAACTATGGCTACACCTTC. Translated, it gives CASSLGGEINYGYTF.

V is TRBV5-1 and J is TRBJ2-5; TRBD2 matches 8 bases. This CDR3 is 16 amino acids long. Germline CDR1 is SGHRS and CDR2 is YFSETQ. Germline trimming cut 1 base from V and 4 bases from J; bases unmatched to any gene: 9. CDR3 in amino acids: CASSLSWAGGGETQYF. The CDR3 DNA is TGCGCCAGCAGCTTGAGTTGGGCGGGAGGAGGAGAGACCCAGTACTTC.

The genes are TRBV30 and TRBJ2-1; the D gene is possibly TRBD2 (6 bases). The CDR3 has 16 residues. Germline V lookup: CDR1 GTSNPN, CDR2 SVGIG (reference sequence). V lost 2 bases and J 8 bases, leaving 22 bases between the germline ends. The CDR3 sequence is CAWSTIGTVFRDEQFF. As DNA, the CDR3 is TGTGCCTGGAGTACTATCGGGACTGTATTCAGAGATGAGCAGTTCTTC.